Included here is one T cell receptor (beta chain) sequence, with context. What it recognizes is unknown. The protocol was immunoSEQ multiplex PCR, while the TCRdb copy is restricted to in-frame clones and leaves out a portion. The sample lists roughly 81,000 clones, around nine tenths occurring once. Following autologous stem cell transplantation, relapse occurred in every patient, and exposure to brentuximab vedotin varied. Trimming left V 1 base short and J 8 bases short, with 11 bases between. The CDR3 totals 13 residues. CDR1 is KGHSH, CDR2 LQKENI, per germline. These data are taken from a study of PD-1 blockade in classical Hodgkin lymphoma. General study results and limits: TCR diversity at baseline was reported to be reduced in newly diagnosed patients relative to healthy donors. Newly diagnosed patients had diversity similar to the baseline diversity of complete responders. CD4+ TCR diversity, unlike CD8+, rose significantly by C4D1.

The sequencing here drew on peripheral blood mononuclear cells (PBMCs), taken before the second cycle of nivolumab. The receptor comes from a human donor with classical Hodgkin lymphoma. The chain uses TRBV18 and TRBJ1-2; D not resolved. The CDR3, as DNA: TGTGCCAGCTCACCACGAGGAAGCGACGGCTACACCTTC. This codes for CASSPRGSDGYTF.